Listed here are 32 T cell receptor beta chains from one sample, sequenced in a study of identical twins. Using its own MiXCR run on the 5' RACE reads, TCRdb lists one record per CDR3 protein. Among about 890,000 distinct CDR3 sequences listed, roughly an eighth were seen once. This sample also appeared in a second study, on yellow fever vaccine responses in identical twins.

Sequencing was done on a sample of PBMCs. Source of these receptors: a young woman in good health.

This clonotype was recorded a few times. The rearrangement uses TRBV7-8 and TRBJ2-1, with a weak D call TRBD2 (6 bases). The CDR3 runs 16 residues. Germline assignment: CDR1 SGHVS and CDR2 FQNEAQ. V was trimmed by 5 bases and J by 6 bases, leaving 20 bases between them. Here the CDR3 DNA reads TGTGCCAGCAGCGGCCGGACTACGACCGATGGCAATGAGCAGTTCTTC. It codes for CASSGRTTTDGNEQFF.

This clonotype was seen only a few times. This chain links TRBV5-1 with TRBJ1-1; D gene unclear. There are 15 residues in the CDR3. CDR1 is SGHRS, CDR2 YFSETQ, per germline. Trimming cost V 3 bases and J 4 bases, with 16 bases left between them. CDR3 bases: TGCGCCAGCAGCTCCACTACTCTGGGTAGCACTGAAGCTTTCTTT. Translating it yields CASSSTTLGSTEAFF.

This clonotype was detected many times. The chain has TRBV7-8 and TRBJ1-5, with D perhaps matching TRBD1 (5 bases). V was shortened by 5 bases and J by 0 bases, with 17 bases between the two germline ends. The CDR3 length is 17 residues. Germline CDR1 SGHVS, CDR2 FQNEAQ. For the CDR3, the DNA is TGTGCCAGCAGCGTCCTCACCGGACACGGTAGCAATCAGCCCCAGCATTTT. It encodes CASSVLTGHGSNQPQHF.

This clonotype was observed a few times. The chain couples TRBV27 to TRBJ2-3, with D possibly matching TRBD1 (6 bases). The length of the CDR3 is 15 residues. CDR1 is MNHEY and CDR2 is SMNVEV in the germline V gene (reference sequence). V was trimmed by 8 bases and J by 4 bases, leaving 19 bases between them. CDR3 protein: CASRDAGAGADTQYF. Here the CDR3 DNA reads TGTGCCAGCCGTGACGCAGGGGCAGGCGCAGATACGCAGTATTTT.

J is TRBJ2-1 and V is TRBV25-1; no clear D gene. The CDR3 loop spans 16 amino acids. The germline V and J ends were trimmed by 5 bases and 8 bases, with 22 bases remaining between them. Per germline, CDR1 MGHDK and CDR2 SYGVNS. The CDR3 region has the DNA TGTGCCAGCAGTCCATTGGGTGCCCCCTCTGTAGATGAGCAGTTCTTC. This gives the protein CASSPLGAPSVDEQFF.

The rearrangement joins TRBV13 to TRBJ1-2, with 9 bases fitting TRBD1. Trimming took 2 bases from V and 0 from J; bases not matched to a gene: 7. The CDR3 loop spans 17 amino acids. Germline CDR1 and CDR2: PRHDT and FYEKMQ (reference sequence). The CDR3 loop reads CASSLRDREFSNYGYTF. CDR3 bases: TGTGCCAGCAGCTTACGGGACAGGGAATTTTCTAACTATGGCTACACCTTC.

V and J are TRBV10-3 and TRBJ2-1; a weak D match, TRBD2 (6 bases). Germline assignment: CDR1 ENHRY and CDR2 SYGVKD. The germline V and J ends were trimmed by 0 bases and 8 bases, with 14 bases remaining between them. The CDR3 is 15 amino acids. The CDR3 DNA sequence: TGTGCCATCAGTGAGTCCGGGACTTCTAATCATGAGCAGTTCTTC. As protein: CAISESGTSNHEQFF.

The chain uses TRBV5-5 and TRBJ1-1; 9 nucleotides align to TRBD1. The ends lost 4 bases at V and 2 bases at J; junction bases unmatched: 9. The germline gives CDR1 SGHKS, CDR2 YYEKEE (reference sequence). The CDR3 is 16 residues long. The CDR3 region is CASSRTTGGLNTEAFF. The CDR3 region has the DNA TGTGCCAGCAGCAGGACCACAGGGGGCCTTAACACTGAAGCTTTCTTT.

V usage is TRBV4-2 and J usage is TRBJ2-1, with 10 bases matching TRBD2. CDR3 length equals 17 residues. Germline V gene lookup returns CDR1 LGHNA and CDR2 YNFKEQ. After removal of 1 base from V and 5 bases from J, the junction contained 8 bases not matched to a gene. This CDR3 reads CASSQVRTSGDNNEQFF. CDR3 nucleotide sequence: TGTGCCAGCAGCCAAGTTAGGACTAGCGGCGATAACAATGAGCAGTTCTTC.

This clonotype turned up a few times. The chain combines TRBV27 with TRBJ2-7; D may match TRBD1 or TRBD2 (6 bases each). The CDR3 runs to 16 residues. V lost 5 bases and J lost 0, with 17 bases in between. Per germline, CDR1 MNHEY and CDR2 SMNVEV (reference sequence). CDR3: CASSPEGVPSSYEQYV. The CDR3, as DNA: TGTGCCAGCAGTCCGGAGGGGGTACCAAGCTCCTACGAGCAGTACGTC.

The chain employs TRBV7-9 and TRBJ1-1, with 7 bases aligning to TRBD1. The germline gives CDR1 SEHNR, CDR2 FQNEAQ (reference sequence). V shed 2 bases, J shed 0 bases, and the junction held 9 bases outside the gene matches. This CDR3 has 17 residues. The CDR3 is CASSLPDRYGVNTEAFF. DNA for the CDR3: TGTGCCAGCAGCTTACCGGACAGGTATGGGGTGAACACTGAAGCTTTCTTT.

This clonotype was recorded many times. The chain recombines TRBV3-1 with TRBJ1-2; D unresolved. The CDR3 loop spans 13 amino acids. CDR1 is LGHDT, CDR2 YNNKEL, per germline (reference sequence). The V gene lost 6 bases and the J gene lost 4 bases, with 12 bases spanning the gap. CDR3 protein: CASSSFQSYGYTF. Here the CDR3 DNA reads TGTGCCAGCAGTTCCTTCCAGTCCTATGGCTACACCTTC.

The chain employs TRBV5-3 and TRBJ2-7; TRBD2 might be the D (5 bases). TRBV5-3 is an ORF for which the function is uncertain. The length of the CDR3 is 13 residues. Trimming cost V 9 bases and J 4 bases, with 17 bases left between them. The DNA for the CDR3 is TGTGCCATCAGCCCGGGGTCAGCTTACGAGCAGTACTTC. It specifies CAISPGSAYEQYF.

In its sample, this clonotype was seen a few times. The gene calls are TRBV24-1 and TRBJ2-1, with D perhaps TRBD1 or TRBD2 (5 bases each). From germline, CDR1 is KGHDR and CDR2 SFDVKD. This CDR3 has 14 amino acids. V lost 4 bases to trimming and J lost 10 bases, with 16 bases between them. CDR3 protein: CATSDPRGVSEQFF. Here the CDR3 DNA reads TGTGCCACCAGTGACCCGAGGGGAGTCTCGGAGCAGTTCTTC.

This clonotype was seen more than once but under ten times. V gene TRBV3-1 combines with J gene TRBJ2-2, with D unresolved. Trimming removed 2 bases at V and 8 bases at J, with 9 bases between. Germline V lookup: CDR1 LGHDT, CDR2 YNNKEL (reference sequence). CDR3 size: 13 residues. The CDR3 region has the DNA TGTGCCAGCAGCCAACCCAGCAGTGGGGAGCTGTTTTTT. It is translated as CASSQPSSGELFF.

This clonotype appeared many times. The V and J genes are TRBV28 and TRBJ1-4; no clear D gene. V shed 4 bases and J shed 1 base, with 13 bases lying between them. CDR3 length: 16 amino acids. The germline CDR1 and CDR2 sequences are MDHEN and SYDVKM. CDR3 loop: CASSSIRLVTNEKLFF. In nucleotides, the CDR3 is TGTGCCAGCAGTTCCATACGTTTGGTAACTAATGAAAAACTGTTTTTT.

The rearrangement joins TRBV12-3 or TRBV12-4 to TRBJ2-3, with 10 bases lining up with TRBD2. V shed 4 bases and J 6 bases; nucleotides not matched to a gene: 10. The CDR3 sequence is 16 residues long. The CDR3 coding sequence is TGTGCCAGCAGTTACTTAGCGGGGGGCCGCCGGGATACGCAGTATTTT. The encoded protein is CASSYLAGGRRDTQYF.

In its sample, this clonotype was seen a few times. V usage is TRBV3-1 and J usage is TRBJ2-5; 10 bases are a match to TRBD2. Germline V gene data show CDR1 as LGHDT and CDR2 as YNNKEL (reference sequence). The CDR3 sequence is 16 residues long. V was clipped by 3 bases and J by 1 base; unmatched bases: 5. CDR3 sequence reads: CASSHRLAGVQETQYF. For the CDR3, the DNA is TGTGCCAGCAGCCACCGACTAGCGGGCGTCCAAGAGACCCAGTACTTC.

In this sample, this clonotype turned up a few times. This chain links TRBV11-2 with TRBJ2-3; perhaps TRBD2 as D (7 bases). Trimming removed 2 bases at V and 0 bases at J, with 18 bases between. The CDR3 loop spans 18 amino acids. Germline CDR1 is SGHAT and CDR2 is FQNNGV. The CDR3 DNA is TGTGCCAGCAGCTTACTGGGGTCGCGGGGGCCCAGCACAGATACGCAGTATTTT. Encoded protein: CASSLLGSRGPSTDTQYF.

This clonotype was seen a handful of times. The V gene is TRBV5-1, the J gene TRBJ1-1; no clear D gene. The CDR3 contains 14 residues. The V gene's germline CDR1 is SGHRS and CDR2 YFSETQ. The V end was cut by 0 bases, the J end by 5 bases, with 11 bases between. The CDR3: CASSLVRERTEAFF. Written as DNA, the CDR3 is TGCGCCAGCAGCTTGGTCCGGGAGAGGACTGAAGCTTTCTTT.

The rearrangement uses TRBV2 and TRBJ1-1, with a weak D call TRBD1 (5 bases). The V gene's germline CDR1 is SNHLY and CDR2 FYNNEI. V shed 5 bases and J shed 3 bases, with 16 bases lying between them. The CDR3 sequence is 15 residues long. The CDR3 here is CASSPGAAGDTEAFF. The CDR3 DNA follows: TGTGCCAGCAGTCCCGGGGCCGCGGGGGACACTGAAGCTTTCTTT.

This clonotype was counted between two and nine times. The DNA of the CDR3 is TGTGCCAGCAGTTGGACCCCCGATGAGCAGTTCTTC. It encodes CASSWTPDEQFF. The chain has TRBV12-3 or TRBV12-4 and TRBJ2-1; D is ambiguous. V was pared by 4 bases and J by 8 bases, with 9 bases between. The CDR3 is 12 amino acids.

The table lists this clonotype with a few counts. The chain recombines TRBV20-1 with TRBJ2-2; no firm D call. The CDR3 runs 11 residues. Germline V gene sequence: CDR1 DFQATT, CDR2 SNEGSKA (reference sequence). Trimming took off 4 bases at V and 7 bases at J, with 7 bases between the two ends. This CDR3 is CSAKAGGELFF. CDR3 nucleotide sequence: TGCAGTGCTAAAGCCGGCGGGGAGCTGTTTTTT.

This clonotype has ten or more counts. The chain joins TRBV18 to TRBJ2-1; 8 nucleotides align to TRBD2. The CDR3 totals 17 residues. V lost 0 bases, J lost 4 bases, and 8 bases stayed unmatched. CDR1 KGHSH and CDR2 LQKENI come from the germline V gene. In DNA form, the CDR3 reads TGTGCCAGCTCACCACCTTTCTTGCTAGCGGGTTACAATGAGCAGTTCTTC. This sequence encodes CASSPPFLLAGYNEQFF.

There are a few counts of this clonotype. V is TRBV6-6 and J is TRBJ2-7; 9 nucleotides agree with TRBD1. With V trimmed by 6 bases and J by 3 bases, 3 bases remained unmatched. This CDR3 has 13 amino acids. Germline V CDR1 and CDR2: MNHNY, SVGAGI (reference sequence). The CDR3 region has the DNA TGTGCCAGCAGGGGACAGGGCATCTACGAGCAGTACGTC. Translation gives CASRGQGIYEQYV.

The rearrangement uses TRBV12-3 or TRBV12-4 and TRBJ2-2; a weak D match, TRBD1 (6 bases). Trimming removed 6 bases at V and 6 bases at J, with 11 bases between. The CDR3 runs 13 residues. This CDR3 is CASSYYRAGELFF. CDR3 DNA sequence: TGTGCCAGCAGCTACTACAGGGCCGGGGAGCTGTTTTTT.

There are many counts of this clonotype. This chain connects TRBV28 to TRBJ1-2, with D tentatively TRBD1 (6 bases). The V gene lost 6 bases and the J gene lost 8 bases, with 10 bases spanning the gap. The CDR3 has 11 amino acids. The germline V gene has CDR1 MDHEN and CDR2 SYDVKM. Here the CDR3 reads CASSYREGYTF. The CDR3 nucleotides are TGTGCCAGCAGCTACAGGGAAGGCTACACCTTC.

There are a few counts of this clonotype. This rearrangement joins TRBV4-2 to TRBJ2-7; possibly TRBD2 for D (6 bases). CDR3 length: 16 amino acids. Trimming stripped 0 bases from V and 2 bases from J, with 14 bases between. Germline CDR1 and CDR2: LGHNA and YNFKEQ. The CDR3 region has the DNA TGTGCCAGCAGCCAAGATCTCGGGGGAACCCCCTACGAGCAGTACTTC. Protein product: CASSQDLGGTPYEQYF.

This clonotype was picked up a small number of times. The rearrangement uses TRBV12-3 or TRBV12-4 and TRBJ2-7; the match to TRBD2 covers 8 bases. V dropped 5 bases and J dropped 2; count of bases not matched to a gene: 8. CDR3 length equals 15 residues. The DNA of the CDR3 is TGTGCCAGCAGTCCTACTAGCGGCGCCCCCTACGAGCAGTACGTC. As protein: CASSPTSGAPYEQYV.

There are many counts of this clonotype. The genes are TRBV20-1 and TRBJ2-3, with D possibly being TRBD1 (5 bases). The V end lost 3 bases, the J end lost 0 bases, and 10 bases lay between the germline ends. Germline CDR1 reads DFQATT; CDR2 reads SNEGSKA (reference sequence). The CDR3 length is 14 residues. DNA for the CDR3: TGCAGTGCTAGTCGGCAGGGAAGCACAGATACGCAGTATTTT. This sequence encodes CSASRQGSTDTQYF.

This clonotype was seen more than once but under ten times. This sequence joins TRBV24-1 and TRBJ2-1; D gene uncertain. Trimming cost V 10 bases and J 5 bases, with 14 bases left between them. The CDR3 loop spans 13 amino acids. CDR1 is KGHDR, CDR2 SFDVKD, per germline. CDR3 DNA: TGTGCCACGCCTCATGGGGTACACAATGAGCAGTTCTTC. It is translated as CATPHGVHNEQFF.

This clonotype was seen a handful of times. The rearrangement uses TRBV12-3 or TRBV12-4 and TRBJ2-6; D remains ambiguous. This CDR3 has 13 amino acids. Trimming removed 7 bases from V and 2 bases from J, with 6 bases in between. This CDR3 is CASNFPGANVLTF. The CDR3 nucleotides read TGTGCCAGCAACTTCCCTGGGGCCAACGTCCTGACTTTC.